The 24 T cell receptor beta chains in this list originate from one sample, sequenced in a study of T cells in Graves' hyperthyroidism and ophthalmopathy. RNA transcripts yielded amplified TCR beta CDR3 regions. HTBI primers drove first-round RT-PCR of the TCR CDR3. MiXCR, applied by TCRdb to the multiplex PCR reads, yields one record per CDR3 protein. The data contain approximately 490,000 distinct CDR3 sequences, 20% to 25% of them singletons. Source material: blood. All receptors derive from a woman aged 65 to 85 with Graves' ophthalmopathy.

This clonotype was seen many times. The J gene is TRBJ1-1, the V gene TRBV6-5, with 7 bases fitting TRBD1. The CDR3 is 14 residues long. Trimming removed 2 bases from V and 6 bases from J; junction bases left unmatched: 6. Germline lookup yields CDR1 MNHEY and CDR2 SVGAGI. CDR3 sequence (DNA): TGTGCCAGCAGTTACCGAGGGGGCAAGGCTGAAGCTTTCTTT. This sequence encodes CASSYRGGKAEAFF.

V gene TRBV5-4 combines with J gene TRBJ2-1, with D possibly being TRBD2 (5 bases). Germline assignment: CDR1 SGHNT and CDR2 YYREEE (reference sequence). This CDR3 contains 16 residues. Trimming took 6 bases from V and 0 from J, leaving 16 bases between them. The CDR3 is CASITNPGSSYNEQFF. CDR3 DNA sequence: TGTGCCAGCATCACAAACCCGGGAAGCTCCTACAATGAGCAGTTCTTC.

This clonotype occurred many times. The V and J genes are TRBV6-2 or TRBV6-3 and TRBJ2-1; D is undetermined. CDR1 and CDR2 (germline): MNHEY, SVGEGT. The V gene lost 0 bases and the J gene lost 6 bases, with 6 bases spanning the gap. The CDR3 totals 13 residues. CDR3 coding DNA: TGTGCCAGCAGTTACTCGGACGCCAATGAGCAGTTCTTC. Its translation is CASSYSDANEQFF.

Comments on this clonotype: This clone may be a read error of a much larger clone one base away. CDR3 nucleotides: TGTGCCAGCAGCCAAGTCCATGAGCAGCTCTTC. Encoded protein: CASSQVHEQLF. This chain uses TRBV3-1 with TRBJ2-1; no reliable D call. Germline loops: CDR1 LGHDT, CDR2 YNNKEL (reference sequence). This CDR3 region has 11 residues.

There are a few counts of this clonotype. The gene calls are TRBV6-1 and TRBJ2-3; D ambiguous. Trimming took 7 bases from V and 2 from J, leaving 13 bases between them. Germline V lookup: CDR1 MNHNS, CDR2 SASEGT. CDR3 length: 14 residues. The CDR3 region has the DNA TGTGCCAGCAAATTGGAGCGAACCACAGATACGCAGTATTTT. Protein: CASKLERTTDTQYF.

The chain has TRBV18 and TRBJ1-4, with 8 bases lining up with TRBD1. Germline CDR1 KGHSH, CDR2 LQKENI. The CDR3 extends over 14 amino acids. With 6 bases clipped from V and 6 bases from J, the junction kept 6 bases outside the gene matches. The DNA of the CDR3 is TGTGCCAGCTCCACCAGGGGGCGTGATGAAAAACTGTTTTTT. Encoded protein: CASSTRGRDEKLFF.

This chain links TRBV11-2 with TRBJ1-4; 7 nucleotides line up with TRBD1. The V and J ends lost 1 base and 0 bases, in that order; junction bases with no gene match: 8. Germline CDR1 SGHAT, CDR2 FQNNGV. The CDR3 consists of 18 residues. CDR3 loop: CASSLGLGTAATNEKLFF. CDR3 bases: TGTGCCAGCAGCTTAGGTCTGGGGACAGCCGCAACTAATGAAAAACTGTTTTTT. The full variable domain, its missing parts supplied by reference TRBV11-2 and TRBJ1-4, is EAGVAQSPRYKIIEKRQSVAFWCNPISGHATLYWYQQILGQGPKLLIQFQNNGVVDDSQLPKDRFSAERLKGVDSTLKIQPAKLEDSAVYLCASSLGLGTAATNEKLFFGSGTQLSVL.

The rearrangement joins TRBV5-6 to TRBJ2-1; D may match TRBD1 or TRBD2 (5 bases each). Germline lookup yields CDR1 SGHDT and CDR2 YYEEEE. This CDR3 is 16 amino acids long. Trimming removed 4 bases from V and 2 bases from J, with 16 bases in between. CDR3: CASSTGRGGPYNEQFF. For the CDR3, the DNA is TGTGCCAGCAGCACAGGACGGGGTGGCCCCTACAATGAGCAGTTCTTC.

This clonotype came up once. A clone one base away is much larger, so this may be a read error. V gene TRBV6-1 combines with J gene TRBJ2-7, with a possible D match to TRBD1 (5 bases). Germline V CDR1 and CDR2: MNHNS, SASEGT. Trimming removed 5 bases from V and 2 bases from J, with 13 bases in between. The CDR3 has 14 amino acids. The chain's CDR3 is CASSHRQGTYEQYF. CDR3 bases: TGTGCCAGCAGTCATCGGCAGGGTACCTACGAGCAGTACTTC.

This clonotype was observed a handful of times. The chain uses TRBV5-6 and TRBJ1-1; D is unclear. Germline V CDR1 and CDR2: SGHDT, YYEEEE. Trimming removed 3 bases at V and 1 base at J, with 13 bases between. This CDR3 is built from 15 residues. CDR3 DNA: TGTGCCAGCAGCTCACGTCTCTACCCGAACACTGAAGCTTTCTTT. Protein sequence: CASSSRLYPNTEAFF.

A few counts support this clonotype. This chain joins TRBV18 and TRBJ2-1; the D call may be TRBD1 or TRBD2 (5 bases each). In germline, CDR1 is KGHSH, CDR2 LQKENI. The ends were cut back, 0 bases at V and 6 bases at J, with 9 bases in the middle. This CDR3 has 14 residues. DNA of the CDR3: TGTGCCAGCTCACCACCCCCCGGGACCAATGAGCAGTTCTTC. Protein product: CASSPPPGTNEQFF.

This clonotype was picked up a small number of times. V gene TRBV30 combines with J gene TRBJ1-1; D unclear. The CDR3 is made up of 13 amino acids. CDR1 and CDR2 from the germline V gene are GTSNPN and SVGIG (reference sequence). The V end lost 2 bases, the J end lost 4 bases, and 11 bases lay between the germline ends. CDR3 DNA sequence: TGTGCCTGGAGTCAGACACGTGGCACTGAAGCTTTCTTT. This translates into CAWSQTRGTEAFF.

This clonotype was seen a handful of times. The chain carries TRBV3-1 and TRBJ2-5; 7 positions match TRBD2. The CDR3 spans 15 residues. Trimming took 3 bases from V and 5 from J; bases not matched to a gene: 9. The V gene's germline CDR1 is LGHDT and CDR2 YNNKEL (reference sequence). Here the CDR3 reads CASSHGGSPEETQYF. The CDR3 DNA sequence: TGTGCCAGCAGCCATGGCGGGAGTCCGGAGGAGACCCAGTACTTC.

This clonotype was observed a few times. J is TRBJ2-1 and V is TRBV12-3 or TRBV12-4; the match to TRBD2 covers 8 bases. Losses at the gene ends were 6 bases for V and 7 bases for J; bases not matched to a gene: 8. The CDR3 runs to 14 residues. The CDR3 DNA sequence: TGTGCCAGCAGCCTGAGCGGGAGAGAGAATGAGCAGTTCTTC. It translates to CASSLSGRENEQFF.

This clonotype was picked up many times. The chain employs TRBV28 and TRBJ2-1; 8 positions agree with TRBD1. With 5 bases clipped from V and 4 bases from J, the junction kept 10 bases outside the gene matches. From germline, CDR1 is MDHEN and CDR2 SYDVKM. The CDR3 has 16 residues. CDR3 nucleotides: TGTGCCAGCAGTAATCGCCGGGACAGGACTTACAATGAGCAGTTCTTC. Its translation is CASSNRRDRTYNEQFF.

This clonotype appeared a single time. V usage is TRBV4-3 and J usage is TRBJ2-5; 8 nucleotides line up with TRBD1. CDR1 LGHNA and CDR2 YSLEER come from the germline V gene. The length of the CDR3 is 15 residues. The trim removed 3 bases at V and 5 bases at J, leaving 8 bases unmatched. CDR3 sequence reads: CASSHGDRSGETQYF. For the CDR3, the DNA is TGCGCCAGCAGCCATGGGGACAGGAGTGGTGAGACCCAGTACTTC.

This chain uses TRBV20-1 with TRBJ2-1; TRBD1 aligns across 8 bases. V lost 5 bases and J lost 6; bases outside the gene matches: 12. CDR3 length equals 15 residues. Germline assignment: CDR1 DFQATT and CDR2 SNEGSKA (reference sequence). CDR3: CSAPGGQGATNEQFF. In DNA, the CDR3 is TGCAGTGCTCCCGGCGGACAGGGCGCCACCAATGAGCAGTTCTTC.

This clonotype was counted a few times. The chain combines TRBV6-1 with TRBJ2-6, with D perhaps matching TRBD2 (6 bases). This CDR3 contains 15 residues. CDR1 and CDR2 (germline): MNHNS, SASEGT. V lost 5 bases to trimming and J lost 2 bases, with 10 bases between them. The CDR3 DNA reads TGTGCCAGCAGTTGGGGGGTGACTGGGGCCAACGTCCTGACTTTC. It is translated as CASSWGVTGANVLTF.

The rearrangement links TRBV14 to TRBJ1-3; no reliable D call. In germline, CDR1 is SGHDN, CDR2 FVKESK. Deletions cut 0 bases from V and 7 bases from J, with 4 bases between. The CDR3 runs to 12 residues. The DNA for the CDR3 is TGTGCCAGCAGCCAAGAGTGGAACACCATATATTTT. Its protein is CASSQEWNTIYF. Together with reference TRBV14 and TRBJ1-3, the CDR3 gives the full variable domain: EAGVTQFPSHSVIEKGQTVTLRCDPISGHDNLYWYRRVMGKEIKFLLHFVKESKQDESGMPNNRFLAERTGGTYSTLKVQPAELEDSGVYFCASSQEWNTIYFGEGSWLTVV.

This clonotype has at least ten counts. The chain links TRBV25-1 to TRBJ1-5; possible D gene TRBD1, 5 bases. V dropped 7 bases and J dropped 0 bases, with 16 bases sitting between them. Germline values: CDR1 MGHDK, CDR2 SYGVNS. CDR3 length: 16 residues. The DNA of the CDR3 is TGTGCCAGCATCTCACGTAGCAGGGATAGCAATCAGCCCCAGCATTTT. It encodes CASISRSRDSNQPQHF.

The chain has TRBV27 and TRBJ1-2; D is perhaps TRBD1 (5 bases). Deletions cut 1 base from V and 0 bases from J, with 12 bases between. The CDR3 is 16 amino acids. The germline gives CDR1 MNHEY, CDR2 SMNVEV (reference sequence). The CDR3 DNA reads as TGTGCCAGCAGTTTATTGCAGGGAGGGGCTAACTATGGCTACACCTTC. Its translation is CASSLLQGGANYGYTF.

The gene calls are TRBV19 and TRBJ2-3; D might be TRBD1 (5 bases). The CDR3 contains 15 residues. Germline lookup yields CDR1 LNHDA and CDR2 SQIVND (reference sequence). Trimming took off 1 base at V and 4 bases at J, with 12 bases between the two ends. In DNA form, the CDR3 reads TGTGCCAGTAGTATAGGGGGCTGGATATCAGATACGCAGTATTTT. Amino acids: CASSIGGWISDTQYF.

This clonotype showed up many times. The rearrangement uses TRBV11-2 and TRBJ1-2, with D perhaps TRBD1 (5 bases). From germline, CDR1 is SGHAT and CDR2 FQNNGV. CDR3 length: 14 residues. Trimming removed 5 bases at V and 5 bases at J, with 15 bases between. The CDR3 DNA reads TGTGCCAGCAGCACTACAGGATTGCGGTATGGCTACACCTTC. Amino acid sequence: CASSTTGLRYGYTF.

The chain uses TRBV6-2 or TRBV6-3 and TRBJ2-1, with 9 nucleotides matching TRBD2. Germline V gene sequence: CDR1 MNHEY, CDR2 SVGEGT. With 1 base clipped from V and 10 bases from J, the junction kept 2 bases outside the gene matches. CDR3 length: 13 residues. The CDR3 is CASSYFLAGEQFF. As DNA, the CDR3 is TGTGCCAGCAGTTACTTCCTAGCGGGGGAGCAGTTCTTC.